These 3 T cell receptor beta chains came from one sample sequenced in a study of T-cell memory formation after mild COVID-19. Using its own MiXCR run on the 5' RACE reads, TCRdb lists one record per CDR3 protein. The sample consists of 260,000 or so distinct CDR3 sequences, approximately 15% of them appearing once. Sequenced input: PBMCs or a T cell subset sorted from them (not recorded which). The receptors were gathered from a man aged 18 to 35 who had mild COVID-19 (a few samples of this study predate the infection). Cell type and time point are not known.

This chain connects TRBV6-5 to TRBJ1-1; 8 bases match TRBD1. This CDR3 contains 16 residues. V was pared by 0 bases and J by 3 bases, with 6 bases of the junction left unmatched. Germline values: CDR1 MNHEY, CDR2 SVGAGI. The chain's CDR3 is CASSYSRQGAHTEAFF. CDR3 DNA sequence: TGTGCCAGCAGTTACTCGAGGCAGGGGGCTCACACTGAAGCTTTCTTT.

In DNA, the CDR3 is TGTGCCAGCTCACTCGGGGCATCGGGAACTGAAGCTTTCTTT. Its protein is CASSLGASGTEAFF. The V and J genes are TRBV18 and TRBJ1-1, with D possibly being TRBD1 (5 bases). V was shortened by 4 bases and J by 5 bases, with 14 bases between the two germline ends. In germline, CDR1 is KGHSH, CDR2 LQKENI. This CDR3 spans 14 amino acids.

The V and J genes are TRBV7-9 and TRBJ1-4; D may be TRBD1 (6 bases). V lost 6 bases to trimming and J lost 3 bases, with 11 bases between them. The CDR3 has 14 residues. The germline V gene encodes CDR1 SEHNR and CDR2 FQNEAQ (reference sequence). As DNA, the CDR3 is TGTGCCAGCAGTCGAGGGGGTGCTAATGAAAAACTGTTTTTT. Protein: CASSRGGANEKLFF.